This TCR beta chain came from a study of blood T cell repertoires in COVID-19 (dated by TCRdb to about 2020). About the investigation overall: Collaborator samples came from the United States, Italy and Spain and covered acute and convalescent phases of COVID-19. Samples came from the ongoing ImmuneRACE study (first 160 participants) plus 1,254 subjects from 6 global collaborators. The prospective study material was composed of cDNA or gDNA derived from T cells, B-cell-depleted T cells, or PBMCs. Where HLA class I and class II types were available, the types were taken from metadata supplied by the sample provider, not from assay-based typing. Subjects who had been exposed to COVID-19, were actively infected with it, or had recovered from it provided the deeply sampled blood TCRbeta repertoires that made up the dataset. Nearly every sample came with metadata listing a de-identified subject ID, COVID-19 status, age in years and sex. The repertoires were released in a freely available public database intended as a resource for research on the immune response to SARS-CoV-2. Results the study describes overall, beyond this receptor: How much clinical and demographic metadata was included differed by source and by participant, and the metadata was provided uncurated.

Participants in the prospective study were aged about 18 to 100 years, lived in some 24 United States geographic areas, and enrolled through a virtual design. To assign participants to cohorts, the prospective study relied on clinical history that participants themselves reported in a screening survey and a study questionnaire. Recovered participants in ImmuneRACE Cohort 3 were defined by two consecutive negative NP/OP PCR tests, clearance by a healthcare professional, or resolution of symptoms. In the prospective study, whole blood, serum and a nasopharyngeal or oropharyngeal swab were collected from each participant by mobile phlebotomists. Additional blood draws and questionnaires over an approximately 2-month period could optionally be provided by prospective study participants. Before DNA extraction, blood samples from the prospective study were shipped at room temperature or frozen. For this clone: The antigen it binds to is not known. No quality values exist for individual bases; no much larger clone is one base distant.

TCRbeta CDR3 regions were amplified from genomic DNA using the immunoSEQ Assay, a bias-controlled multiplex PCR. The source study handled its data this way. The number of nucleated cells in each sample was estimated by amplification of reference gene primers within the assay. To quantify the absolute abundance of each unique TCRbeta CDR3 rearrangement, sequence reads were collapsed and filtered. For each sample, productive Simpson clonality was calculated by taking the square root of Simpson's diversity index across productive rearrangements. As stored in TCRdb, this immuneACCESS dataset retains in-frame rearrangements with V and J assigned. A fraction of the clones does not appear; measured against another copy, unresolved V genes explain less than half of the discrepancy, and the remainder lacks a known reason. The V and J calls and clone size were taken over from that table, and D and trimming were inferred from the DNA. The sample data list approximately 300,000 clones, and about 85% of these were observed just once. Clones ranked in the top ten supply approximately 5% of the sample.

The cysteine opens and the phenylalanine closes a CDR3 of 15 amino acids. Only CDR3 DNA remains: 45 bases, in frame from the first base. V is cut by 3 bases and J by 6 bases, and the space between the germline ends is 14 bases. CDR1 and CDR2 are drawn from the germline V gene (reference sequence): LNHDA, SQIVND. Material: PBMCs or T cells enriched from blood (not recorded which). The chain is assembled from TRBV19 and TRBJ1-4; possibly the D gene is TRBD1, per 6 matching bases. This TCR was recovered from a woman in her 30s who had recovered from COVID-19. The nucleotide sequence is given as TGTGCCAGTAGTATGTCGGGACACCTTGATGAAAAACTGTTTTTT. The translation is CASSMSGHLDEKLFF.